This TCR beta chain was documented in a study of molecular identifiers for immune sequencing clone quantification (dated by TCRdb to between 2018 and 2020). Context from the whole study: For a replicate experiment, RNA from approximately 20,000 or 98,000 naive CD8 T cells was divided into five aliquots, and four of the five aliquots were sequenced. The study was a methods study using CD8 T cells to benchmark molecular-identifier clustering-based TCR repertoire sequencing (MIDCIRS) and TCR RNA copy counting.

The paper's findings and limits, for the study overall: Even against a background of around 900,000 naive CD8 T cells, spiked-in Jurkat TCR RNA amounting to a single cell's worth was reported to be detectable. Highly expanded clone sizes could be underestimated because identical TCR molecules may share a barcode. In CMV-specific effector cells, over 99% of molecules were held by clones above 20 RNA copies, whereas under 1% of molecules were held by such clones in naive cells. When barcode sub-clustering was left out, chimeric consensus sequences inflated TCR diversity, with chimeras reaching as high as 47%. Approximately 3.1 recovered TCR RNA copies per cell were obtained by modeling, versus around 10 by digital PCR, implying a capture efficiency of about 30%. The naive libraries included spiked-in Jurkat TCR RNA (under eleven copies' worth), and this Jurkat TCR RNA is not part of the donor repertoire.

About this clonotype itself: Its antigen is currently not known. No much larger clone is present one base from it, and per-base qualities are unavailable.

Libraries of naive CD8 T cells were built from about 20,000 to 1,000,000 sorted cells, with 10%, 30% or 50% of the purified RNA used. On a BD FACSAria II, naive CD8 T cells were FACS-sorted as CD8+CD4-CCR7+CD45RA+ and collected into RLT Plus buffer. To test detection sensitivity, Jurkat RNA equal to around nine TCR copies was added to samples of roughly 18,000-1,100,000 naive CD8 T cells. Enrichment of CD8 T cells was done with RosetteSep CD8+ T Cell Enrichment Cocktail plus Ficoll-Paque, and ACK red cell lysis came afterward. Libraries were made using PCR. TCRdb names NextSeq 500 as the instrument used. Preparation of bulk TCR libraries followed a previously described approach, with the TCR primers listed in Table S5. The Qiagen AllPrep DNA/RNA kit was used to purify total RNA. Reads from multiple sequencing runs of the same library were pooled before analysis. Per the source publication's procedure: Reads were retained only if an exact TCR constant sequence was present, and the retained reads were trimmed to 150 nt and grouped according to their 12-nt molecular barcodes. Reads in each barcode group were sub-clustered using a 15% Levenshtein threshold, and a quality-weighted consensus sequence was built for each RNA molecule. Non-functional sequences were filtered out, along with any lower-count sequence sitting one edit away from another sequence. Based on a fit of two negative binomial distributions, barcode sub-clusters having less than 20% of the maximum read count were discarded. TCRdb trimmed public reads at Q25 via fastp, called clones via MiXCR and kept in-frame beta chains. Rows are combined by CDR3 protein, so each entry shows the most common genes and DNA. The V and J calls follow TCRdb's processing rather than the paper's. For this sample the table gives about 53,000 distinct CDR3 sequences, of which just over 35% were detected only once. 3% to 4% of the sample comes from the top ten.

The CDR3 runs 16 residues from the cysteine to the phenylalanine. Just CDR3 DNA is preserved here, 48 bases in frame from base 1. After removal of 5 bases from V and 0 bases from J, the junction retains 4 bases not matched to a gene. According to the germline V gene, CDR1 reads LGHNA and CDR2 reads YNFKEQ. Sequencing was carried out using naive CD8+ T cells from blood, with Jurkat cell RNA spiked in. The label giving this sample's cell subset or site can be read as: FACS-sorted CD8+CD4-CCR7+CD45RA+ naive T cells. The receptor comes from a human donor in good health. Some libraries in this study had Jurkat cell RNA spiked in. The rearrangement joined TRBV4-2 to TRBJ1-2, with TRBD1 identical over 12 junction bases. The CDR3 in this case is CASSGDRGPSNYGYTF. The nucleotide sequence is TGTGCCAGCAGCGGGGACAGGGGGCCCTCTAACTATGGCTACACCTTC.